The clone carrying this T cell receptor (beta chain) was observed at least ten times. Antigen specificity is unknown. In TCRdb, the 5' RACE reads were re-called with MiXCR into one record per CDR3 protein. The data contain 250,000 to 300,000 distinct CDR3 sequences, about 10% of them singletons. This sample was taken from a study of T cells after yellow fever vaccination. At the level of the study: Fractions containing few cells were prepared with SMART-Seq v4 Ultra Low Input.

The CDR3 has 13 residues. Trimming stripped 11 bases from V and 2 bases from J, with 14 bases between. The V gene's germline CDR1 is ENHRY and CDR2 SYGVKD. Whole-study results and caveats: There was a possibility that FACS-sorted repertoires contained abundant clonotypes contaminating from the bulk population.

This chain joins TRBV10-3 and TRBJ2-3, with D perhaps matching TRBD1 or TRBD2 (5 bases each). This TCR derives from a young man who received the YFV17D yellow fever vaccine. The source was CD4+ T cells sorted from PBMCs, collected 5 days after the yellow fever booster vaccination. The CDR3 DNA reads TGTGCCTCATCGTACGGGGCCACAGATACGCAGTATTTT. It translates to CASSYGATDTQYF.